What follows is one T cell receptor beta chain and its context. Antigen unknown. The data were taken from a study of blood T cells in healthy people across ages. Points from the study as a whole: TCR beta diversity per million T cells fell roughly linearly with age. With unsorted PBMCs, a conclusive comparison of naive versus antigen-experienced cells was not possible. Lack of knowledge of donor CMV status possibly confounded expanded clonotype changes.

CDR1 SEHNR and CDR2 FQNEAQ come from the germline V gene (reference sequence). V was cut by 2 bases and J by 0 bases, with 9 bases left in between. The CDR3 totals 15 residues. For the second PCR, which ran for roughly 7 to 11 cycles, a sample-barcoded 5' primer and a J-beta primer mix were used. No fewer than 3 million CDR3-containing paired-end reads came from each sample. Each CDR3 protein is one row after TCRdb ran MiXCR on the 5' RACE reads. The table has 980,000 or so distinct CDR3 sequences, roughly 52% seen once. This receptor was identified in a man aged 25-40 years in good health. The material sequenced was blood. The V call is TRBV7-9, the J call TRBJ2-3; D remains ambiguous. CDR3 residues: CASSLFLGSTDTQYF. In nucleotides, the CDR3 is TGTGCCAGCAGCTTATTTCTGGGGAGCACAGATACGCAGTATTTT. The full variable domain, rest sourced from reference TRBV7-9 and TRBJ2-3, is DTGVSQNPRHKITKRGQNVTFRCDPISEHNRLYWYRQTLGQGPEFLTYFQNEAQLEKSRLLSDRFSAERPKGSFSTLEIQRTEQGDSAMYLCASSLFLGSTDTQYFGPGTRLTVL.